This TCR beta chain came from a study of CD8+ T cells in alopecia areata. About this clone: The antigen remains unidentified.

Treatment indicated: oral pan-JAK inhibitor, 5-10 mg twice daily. RNA was extracted and reverse transcribed into cDNA as the sequencing template. Measured with immunoSEQ multiplex PCR; TCRdb has only the in-frame clones, and not every one. The repertoire has around 170,000 clones, 51% of them found once; the top ten carry roughly 9.1%. Germline V gives CDR1 SGHRS, CDR2 YFSETQ. V trimming: 4 bases; J trimming: 7 bases; junction bases outside the gene matches: 7. The CDR3 has 13 amino acids. Notes on the study in general: Many of the expanded lesional clones endured in scalp and blood while on tofacitinib.

The rearrangement links TRBV5-1 to TRBJ2-7, with 8 nucleotides matching TRBD1. Sample: CD8+ T cells sorted from blood, taken around week 53, from a patient treated with tofacitinib. This receptor was identified in a human donor with alopecia areata. CDR3 coding DNA: TGCGCCAGCAGCCCGGACAGGGACCGAGAGCAGTACTTC. It specifies CASSPDRDREQYF. Using reference TRBV5-1 and TRBJ2-7 for the parts outside the CDR3, the full variable domain is KAGVTQTPRYLIKTRGQQVTLSCSPISGHRSVSWYQQTPGQGLQFLFEYFSETQRNKGNFPGRFSGRQFSNSRSEMNVSTLELGDSALYLCASSPDRDREQYFGPGTRLTVT.